This T cell receptor beta chain comes out of a study of CD8+CD57+ T cells in acquired aplastic anemia. About the study: The mean DNA yield obtained from sorted CD4+ and CD8+ cells came to 3.2 ug.

Study-wide findings and caveats: Significance was not reached for CD8+ Simpson's diversity between patients and controls. Overlap between patients and controls comprised roughly 28 CD8+ CDR3 sequences.

A word on this clonotype: What it binds is not known.

The CDR3 has 10 residues. V shed 7 bases, J shed 6 bases, and the junction held 2 bases outside the gene matches. Germline CDR1 reads SQVTM; CDR2 reads ANQGSEA. Profiling of TCR beta VDJ combinations and CDR3 sequences used genomic DNA as template. TCRdb redid the calling of the reads with MiXCR, one entry per CDR3 protein. Of 180,000 or so distinct CDR3 sequences in the sample, roughly 50% were seen once. In patients chosen for sequencing, flow cytometry had shown CD8+CD57+ cell expansion. Blood was sampled before the patients had received any therapy. Sample: sorted CD4+, CD8+, or CD8+CD57+ T cells (not recorded which) from PBMCs. This sequence was found in a human donor with aplastic anemia. The rearrangement links TRBV29-1 to TRBJ2-7; TRBD2 matches 8 bases. CDR3 coding DNA: TGCAGCGCCCGGGAGGGCGAGCAGTACTTC. Translated: CSAREGEQYF.